The 5 T cell receptor beta chains in this list originate from one sample, sequenced in a study of OX40 agonist ivuxolimab in advanced cancers. Sequencing was performed with immunoSEQ multiplex PCR; in TCRdb, only in-frame clones are kept and a portion is missing. The sample has some 74,000 clones; more than 75% are singletons. Sequenced here: CD4+ or CD8+ T cells sorted from blood, sampled in a trial of the OX40 agonist ivuxolimab. These receptors were obtained from an adult with an advanced solid tumor such as melanoma, head and neck, liver or kidney cancer.

The chain couples TRBV7-9 to TRBJ2-1, with 10 bases identical to TRBD1. The CDR3 has 15 residues. Trimming took 2 bases from V and 10 from J; bases not matched to a gene: 8. Germline V CDR1 and CDR2: SEHNR, FQNEAQ (reference sequence). The CDR3 sequence is CASSLMRQGAGEQFF. CDR3 in DNA: TGTGCCAGCAGCTTAATGCGACAGGGGGCAGGGGAGCAGTTCTTC. The full variable domain, completed using reference TRBV7-9 and TRBJ2-1, is DTGVSQNPRHKITKRGQNVTFRCDPISEHNRLYWYRQTLGQGPEFLTYFQNEAQLEKSRLLSDRFSAERPKGSFSTLEIQRTEQGDSAMYLCASSLMRQGAGEQFFGPGTRLTVL.

This clone appeared once. Germline and junction disagree at one end, which may indicate a read error. This rearrangement joins TRBV7-2 to TRBJ2-7; D unclear. CDR1 SGHTA and CDR2 FQGNSA come from the germline V gene. CDR3 length: 14 amino acids. The CDR3 spells CASSPSRNSYEQCF. In nucleotides, the CDR3 is TGTGCCAGCAGCCCAAGTAGGAACTCCTACGAGCAGTGCTTC.

V gene TRBV25-1 combines with J gene TRBJ2-2; perhaps TRBD1 as D (6 bases). CDR1 and CDR2 (germline): MGHDK, SYGVNS. V shed 5 bases and J shed 1 base, with 11 bases lying between them. CDR3 length equals 15 residues. The CDR3 DNA is TGTGCCAGCAGTAGGCAGGGGAGGAACACCGGGGAGCTGTTTTTT. Its translation is CASSRQGRNTGELFF.

This chain uses TRBV4-1 with TRBJ2-1; TRBD2 agrees at 8 bases. The J segment lost 6 bases and the V segment lost 1 base, leaving 8 bases of the junction unmatched. The CDR3 extends over 16 amino acids. The germline V gene encodes CDR1 MGHRA and CDR2 YSYEKL. For the CDR3, the DNA is TGCGCCAGCAGCCAAGGTCCGGGGACTAGTGTCAATGAGCAGTTCTTC. It yields the protein CASSQGPGTSVNEQFF.

The genes are TRBV12-2 and TRBJ2-1. TRBV12-2 is a pseudogene. This CDR3 region has 16 residues. The CDR3 protein is CASRSSDASSYNEQFF. The CDR3 DNA follows: TGTGCAAGTCGCTCAAGTGACGCAAGCTCCTACAATGAGCAGTTCTTC.